This entry lists 14 T cell receptor beta chains sequenced from one sample in a study of cytomegalovirus exposure and HLA in healthy donors. The PCR ran on 60 Vbeta and 13 Jbeta primers. Assay: immunoSEQ multiplex PCR; the TCRdb copy retains only in-frame clones and omits some. The sample yields 140,000 to 150,000 clones, roughly 79% seen once. The sample comprised PBMCs. Receptor source: a woman aged 40 to 50 in good health and CMV-seropositive.

The chain recombines TRBV13 with TRBJ1-6; 7 bases agree with TRBD1. V shed 1 base, J shed 6 bases, and the junction held 3 bases outside the gene matches. The germline gives CDR1 PRHDT, CDR2 FYEKMQ (reference sequence). CDR3 size: 15 residues. CDR3 sequence: CASSLAGGGNSPLHF. CDR3 sequence (DNA): TGTGCCAGCAGCTTAGCAGGGGGTGGTAATTCACCCCTCCACTTT.

This clone was seen a handful of times. The chain recombines TRBV28 with TRBJ2-5; 10 positions agree with TRBD2. The germline V gene has CDR1 MDHEN and CDR2 SYDVKM. Trimming took 6 bases from V and 2 from J; bases not matched to a gene: 6. The length of the CDR3 is 15 residues. The CDR3 region has the DNA TGTGCCAGCAGCGCTAGCGGGGGCCCGCAAGAGACCCAGTACTTC. Its protein is CASSASGGPQETQYF.

This clone occurred a few times. V gene TRBV5-1 combines with J gene TRBJ1-1; tentative D call: TRBD1 (6 bases). This CDR3 region has 14 residues. Germline values: CDR1 SGHRS, CDR2 YFSETQ. Trimming shortened V by 2 bases and J by 7 bases, and 15 bases separated the two germline ends. CDR3 in amino acids: CASSLWEQGNEAFF. CDR3 DNA: TGCGCCAGCAGCTTATGGGAACAGGGTAATGAAGCTTTCTTT.

Only a few counts were recorded for this clone. The chain joins TRBV4-2 to TRBJ2-2, with 7 nucleotides matching TRBD2. This CDR3 contains 15 residues. Germline V gene data show CDR1 as LGHNA and CDR2 as YNFKEQ. V was pared by 0 bases and J by 6 bases, with 4 bases of the junction left unmatched. The DNA of the CDR3 is TGTGCCAGCAGCCAAGAGACTAGCTGGGCCGGGGAGCTGTTTTTT. Translation gives CASSQETSWAGELFF.

V gene TRBV20-1 combines with J gene TRBJ1-1, with a possible D match to TRBD1 (5 bases). Germline assignment: CDR1 DFQATT and CDR2 SNEGSKA (reference sequence). The CDR3 is 11 residues long. V dropped 7 bases and J dropped 3 bases, with 9 bases sitting between them. CDR3 sequence (DNA): TGCAGTGATCTACAGGACACTGAAGCTTTCTTT. This encodes CSDLQDTEAFF.

The chain recombines TRBV2 with TRBJ2-2; 8 bases are shared with TRBD1. Germline trimming cut 5 bases from V and 2 bases from J; bases unmatched to any gene: 4. This CDR3 spans 15 amino acids. Germline CDR1 is SNHLY and CDR2 is FYNNEI. The CDR3 DNA reads TGTGCCAGCAGTACGACAGGGGCTAACACCGGGGAGCTGTTTTTT. Protein: CASSTTGANTGELFF.

The chain uses TRBV7-9 and TRBJ1-1; D is possibly TRBD1 (5 bases). Germline CDR1 and CDR2: SEHNR and FQNEAQ (reference sequence). The V end lost 3 bases, the J end lost 2 bases, and 13 bases lay between the germline ends. The CDR3 length is 15 residues. The CDR3, as DNA: TGTGCCAGCAGCTTGTCGGCAGGGTTTAACACTGAAGCTTTCTTT. Residues: CASSLSAGFNTEAFF.

This clone was seen more than once but under ten times. The CDR3 spells CASSEGQWGTEAFF. The CDR3 region has the DNA TGCGCCAGCAGCGAGGGACAGTGGGGCACTGAAGCTTTCTTT. The chain employs TRBV5-1 and TRBJ1-1; 7 bases map to TRBD1. This CDR3 region has 14 residues. The germline V gene has CDR1 SGHRS and CDR2 YFSETQ. Losses at the gene ends were 4 bases for V and 4 bases for J; bases not matched to a gene: 7.

This chain connects TRBV19 to TRBJ2-2; TRBD1 matches 8 bases. The germline V gene encodes CDR1 LNHDA and CDR2 SQIVND (reference sequence). The CDR3 has 15 amino acids. Trimming at V came to 2 bases and at J to 6 bases, leaving 5 bases not matched to a gene. CDR3 protein: CASSISGTGPGELFF. As DNA, the CDR3 is TGTGCCAGTAGTATATCCGGGACAGGTCCCGGGGAGCTGTTTTTT.

The gene calls are TRBV28 and TRBJ1-2, with 8 bases aligning to TRBD1. After removal of 6 bases from V and 7 bases from J, the junction contained 10 bases not matched to a gene. The CDR3 is 14 residues long. Germline lookup yields CDR1 MDHEN and CDR2 SYDVKM. CDR3 region: CASRSTGTGSGYTF. The CDR3 DNA reads as TGTGCCAGCAGATCAACCGGGACAGGCAGTGGCTACACCTTC.

This chain uses TRBV4-1 with TRBJ2-2, with TRBD2 identical over 8 bases. V gave up 0 bases and J gave up 2 bases; unmatched junction bases: 8. This CDR3 is built from 18 residues. The germline V gene encodes CDR1 MGHRA and CDR2 YSYEKL. The CDR3 DNA is TGCGCCAGCAGCCAAGACCCCCCGGGAGGGATCAACACCGGGGAGCTGTTTTTT. The encoded protein is CASSQDPPGGINTGELFF.

The chain's CDR3 is CASGPPSGGAETQYF. The CDR3 DNA reads TGCGCCAGCGGGCCCCCTAGCGGGGGGGCGGAGACCCAGTACTTC. The chain employs TRBV5-1 and TRBJ2-5, with 12 bases fitting TRBD2. V was clipped by 7 bases and J by 5 bases; unmatched bases: 9. The CDR3 has 15 residues. CDR1 SGHRS and CDR2 YFSETQ come from the germline V gene.

The chain has TRBV10-3 and TRBJ2-1; 13 bases are shared with TRBD2. V trimming: 5 bases; J trimming: 7 bases; junction bases outside the gene matches: 2. Looked up from germline, CDR1 is ENHRY and CDR2 is SYGVKD. This CDR3 comprises 14 residues. CDR3 sequence: CAISQLAGGNEQFF. The CDR3 nucleotides are TGTGCCATCAGTCAACTAGCGGGGGGGAATGAGCAGTTCTTC.

The rearrangement links TRBV6-1 to TRBJ2-7; D is unclear. Trimming shortened V by 1 base and J by 7 bases, and 11 bases separated the two germline ends. This CDR3 spans 13 amino acids. Germline V gene data show CDR1 as MNHNS and CDR2 as SASEGT. The CDR3 loop reads CASSEGPIGEQYF. The CDR3 DNA reads TGTGCCAGCAGTGAAGGGCCAATCGGGGAGCAGTACTTC.